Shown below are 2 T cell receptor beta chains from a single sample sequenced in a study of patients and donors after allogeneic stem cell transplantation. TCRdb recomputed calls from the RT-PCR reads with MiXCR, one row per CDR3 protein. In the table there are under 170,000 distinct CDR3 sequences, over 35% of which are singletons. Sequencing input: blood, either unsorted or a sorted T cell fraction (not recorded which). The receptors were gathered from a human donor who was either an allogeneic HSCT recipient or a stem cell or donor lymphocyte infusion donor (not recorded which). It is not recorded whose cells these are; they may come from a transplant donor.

For the CDR3, the DNA is TGTGCCAGCAGTCCCCTGGGACTAGCGGGGGGGAATGAGCAGTTCTTC. Its protein is CASSPLGLAGGNEQFF. The chain joins TRBV28 to TRBJ2-1; 16 bases agree with TRBD2. Trimming cost V 5 bases and J 7 bases; bases outside gene matches: 5. The V gene's germline CDR1 is MDHEN and CDR2 SYDVKM. This CDR3 contains 16 residues.

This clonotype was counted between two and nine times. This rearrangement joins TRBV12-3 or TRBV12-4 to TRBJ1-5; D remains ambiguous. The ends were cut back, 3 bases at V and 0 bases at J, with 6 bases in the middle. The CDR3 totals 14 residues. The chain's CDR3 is CASSFGFSNQPQHF. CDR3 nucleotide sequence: TGTGCCAGCAGTTTCGGATTTAGCAATCAGCCCCAGCATTTT.